Each of the 31 T cell receptor beta chains below was sequenced from the same sample in a study of T cells after yellow fever vaccination. TCRdb analysed the 5' RACE reads with MiXCR anew, one entry per CDR3 protein. The data show 250,000 or so distinct CDR3 sequences, less than 7.5% seen once. Sequenced here: CD4+ T cells sorted from PBMCs, sampled on the day of the yellow fever booster vaccination. Receptors originate from a man under 40 who received the YFV17D yellow fever vaccine.

This clonotype was seen only a few times. The rearrangement links TRBV20-1 to TRBJ2-7; 14 nucleotides agree with TRBD2. Germline CDR1 reads DFQATT; CDR2 reads SNEGSKA (reference sequence). The CDR3 loop spans 14 amino acids. V was pared by 4 bases and J by 3 bases, with 2 bases of the junction left unmatched. The CDR3 loop reads CSAKGLAGDYEQYF. The CDR3 DNA is TGCAGTGCTAAGGGACTAGCGGGAGACTACGAGCAGTACTTC.

This clonotype was recorded at least ten times. The chain uses TRBV12-3 or TRBV12-4 and TRBJ1-6; no definite D call. This CDR3 comprises 14 residues. V gave up 6 bases and J gave up 10 bases, with 16 bases separating them. The CDR3 DNA is TGTGCCAGCAGCCCTCCGGGCAGAGGATCACCCCTCCACTTT. It is translated as CASSPPGRGSPLHF.

This clonotype was seen a few times. The rearrangement uses TRBV15 and TRBJ2-7; the D is unclear. The germline V and J ends were trimmed by 0 bases and 0 bases, with 6 bases remaining between them. The CDR3 runs 14 residues. The germline gives CDR1 LNHNV, CDR2 YYDKDF (reference sequence). In DNA form, the CDR3 reads TGTGCCACCAGCAGAGATTCCGGCTCCTACGAGCAGTACTTC. This sequence encodes CATSRDSGSYEQYF.

This clonotype was seen a handful of times. The chain is built from TRBV7-3 and TRBJ2-1; D tentatively reads TRBD1 or TRBD2 (5 bases each). CDR1 and CDR2 from the germline V gene are SGHTA and FQGTGA. The CDR3 runs 15 residues. Trimming left V 5 bases short and J 5 bases short, with 16 bases between. CDR3 residues: CASSPTRDHHNEQFF. Written as DNA, the CDR3 is TGTGCCAGCAGCCCAACCCGGGACCACCACAATGAGCAGTTCTTC.

At least ten counts were recorded for this clonotype. The CDR3 DNA reads TGCAGTGCTGGTAGCACCTACAATGAGCAGTTCTTC. Its protein is CSAGSTYNEQFF. The chain couples TRBV20-1 to TRBJ2-1; D is unclear. Trimming cost V 5 bases and J 2 bases, with 7 bases left between them. The CDR3 consists of 12 residues. Per the germline V gene, CDR1 is DFQATT and CDR2 is SNEGSKA (reference sequence).

As DNA, the CDR3 is TGCAGTGCCCCTGATCAGAGATTTGAAGCTTTCTTT. Amino acid sequence: CSAPDQRFEAFF. J is TRBJ1-1 and V is TRBV20-1, with no clear D. Trimming removed 6 bases at V and 7 bases at J, with 15 bases between. This CDR3 has 12 amino acids. Germline-derived CDR1 and CDR2 are DFQATT and SNEGSKA (reference sequence).

J is TRBJ2-1 and V is TRBV4-3; D gene uncertain. This CDR3 contains 13 residues. Trimming took 0 bases from V and 6 from J, leaving 6 bases between them. The V gene's germline CDR1 is LGHNA and CDR2 YSLEER. The CDR3 region is CASSQERGNEQFF. As DNA, the CDR3 is TGCGCCAGCAGCCAAGAACGCGGCAATGAGCAGTTCTTC.

This clonotype was counted between two and nine times. CDR3 sequence: CSARGSGSTDTQYF. The CDR3 DNA reads TGCAGTGCTAGAGGTAGCGGGAGCACAGATACGCAGTATTTT. The V and J genes are TRBV20-1 and TRBJ2-3; 7 bases match TRBD2. The germline gives CDR1 DFQATT, CDR2 SNEGSKA (reference sequence). V was pared by 1 base and J by 0 bases, with 1 base of the junction left unmatched. The CDR3 runs to 14 residues.

V gene TRBV30 combines with J gene TRBJ1-2, with 8 bases lining up with TRBD1. This CDR3 region has 13 residues. CDR1 and CDR2 (germline): GTSNPN, SVGIG (reference sequence). The junction had 3 bases not matched to a gene; V was cut back by 2 bases and J by 4 bases. CDR3 in amino acids: CAWSRDRPYGYTF. CDR3 DNA: TGTGCCTGGAGTCGGGACAGGCCCTATGGCTACACCTTC.

This clonotype occurred a few times. The chain carries TRBV29-1 and TRBJ2-3; D is unclear. Germline lookup yields CDR1 SQVTM and CDR2 ANQGSEA. The CDR3 consists of 12 residues. The ends were cut back, 5 bases at V and 6 bases at J, with 12 bases in the middle. The CDR3: CSVPDDRDTQYF. DNA for the CDR3: TGCAGCGTTCCCGATGATCGCGATACGCAGTATTTT.

This clonotype was found a few times. The chain joins TRBV20-1 to TRBJ1-3; D remains ambiguous. Germline V lookup: CDR1 DFQATT, CDR2 SNEGSKA (reference sequence). The CDR3 runs to 15 residues. V was cut by 4 bases and J by 1 base, with 14 bases left in between. This chain's CDR3 is CSATGRRGSGNTIYF. CDR3 nucleotides: TGCAGTGCTACCGGACGGCGAGGGTCTGGAAACACCATATATTTT.

The rearrangement joins TRBV5-1 to TRBJ2-6, with D hard to call. Germline values: CDR1 SGHRS, CDR2 YFSETQ. Deletions cut 0 bases from V and 0 bases from J, with 10 bases between. The CDR3 totals 17 residues. CDR3: CASSLGAASSGANVLTF. The CDR3 DNA reads as TGCGCCAGCAGCTTGGGGGCGGCTTCCTCTGGGGCCAACGTCCTGACTTTC.

This chain links TRBV2 with TRBJ2-6; 9 nucleotides agree with TRBD2. The germline CDR1 and CDR2 sequences are SNHLY and FYNNEI. V trimming: 2 bases; J trimming: 2 bases; junction bases outside the gene matches: 7. The CDR3 is made up of 18 amino acids. This chain's CDR3 is CASSELGTSFPGANVLTF. CDR3 in DNA: TGTGCCAGCAGTGAATTGGGGACTAGCTTTCCTGGGGCCAACGTCCTGACTTTC.

The gene calls are TRBV20-1 and TRBJ2-1; 14 bases line up with TRBD2. This CDR3 spans 16 amino acids. V dropped 6 bases and J dropped 6; count of bases not matched to a gene: 10. The germline CDR1 and CDR2 sequences are DFQATT and SNEGSKA (reference sequence). The CDR3 sequence: CSAGDPGLAGVNEQFF. The CDR3, as DNA: TGCAGTGCGGGCGACCCGGGACTAGCGGGAGTCAATGAGCAGTTCTTC.

This clonotype was observed a handful of times. The V call is TRBV20-1, the J call TRBJ2-3; the D is unclear. The CDR3 extends over 14 amino acids. CDR1 is DFQATT and CDR2 is SNEGSKA in the germline V gene (reference sequence). V gave up 6 bases and J gave up 1 base, with 14 bases separating them. CDR3 loop: CSALKGAGTDTQYF. CDR3 DNA: TGCAGTGCCCTAAAGGGCGCCGGCACAGATACGCAGTATTTT.

This clonotype was observed a handful of times. The chain uses TRBV6-2 or TRBV6-3 and TRBJ2-7; D call uncertain. Germline assignment: CDR1 MNHEY and CDR2 SVGEGT. V was trimmed by 6 bases and J by 3 bases, leaving 6 bases between them. The CDR3 runs 11 residues. The CDR3 DNA is TGTGCCAGCAGCCACGTCTACGAGCAGTACTTC. Residues: CASSHVYEQYF.

This clonotype was seen a few times. V usage is TRBV6-1 and J usage is TRBJ2-2, with 7 bases matching TRBD2. CDR1 MNHNS and CDR2 SASEGT come from the germline V gene. V was pared by 6 bases and J by 5 bases, with 6 bases of the junction left unmatched. This CDR3 is built from 14 residues. The CDR3 protein is CASRSGTTTGELFF. CDR3 sequence (DNA): TGTGCCAGCAGGAGCGGGACCACAACCGGGGAGCTGTTTTTT.

This clonotype was picked up many times. The chain employs TRBV10-2 and TRBJ2-5; no clear D. CDR1 WSHSY and CDR2 SAAADI come from the germline V gene. This CDR3 region has 14 residues. V lost 7 bases and J 5 bases, leaving 17 bases between the germline ends. CDR3 DNA sequence: TGCGCCAGCAACTCCCTTTTCCTCGGGGAGACCCAGTACTTC. Translating it yields CASNSLFLGETQYF.

This clonotype occurred a few times. The rearrangement uses TRBV20-1 and TRBJ2-1; 10 positions agree with TRBD2. V shed 5 bases, J shed 8 bases, and the junction held 9 bases outside the gene matches. Germline CDR1 and CDR2: DFQATT and SNEGSKA (reference sequence). The CDR3 runs to 14 residues. The CDR3 loop reads CSAPWGTSDYEQFF. CDR3 DNA: TGCAGTGCTCCGTGGGGGACTAGCGACTATGAGCAGTTCTTC.

This clonotype was seen ten or more times. V gene TRBV4-3 combines with J gene TRBJ2-7; no reliable D call. Trimming took off 4 bases at V and 3 bases at J, with 16 bases between the two ends. This CDR3 contains 15 residues. Germline CDR1 and CDR2: LGHNA and YSLEER. CDR3 in DNA: TGCGCCAGCAGCCTCGTCCTCGGCAGTCACTACGAGCAGTACTTC. It is translated as CASSLVLGSHYEQYF.

The chain has TRBV7-8 and TRBJ2-3; 12 bases line up with TRBD2. The CDR3 runs to 18 residues. Germline V lookup: CDR1 SGHVS, CDR2 FQNEAQ. Trimming took 6 bases from V and 2 from J; bases not matched to a gene: 12. The CDR3 protein is CASRPPSGRAPHTDTQYF. CDR3 in DNA: TGTGCCAGCAGGCCACCTAGCGGGAGGGCCCCTCACACAGATACGCAGTATTTT.

Many counts were recorded for this clonotype. This chain links TRBV20-1 with TRBJ2-3; D gene unclear. The V end lost 1 base, the J end lost 4 bases, and 12 bases lay between the germline ends. The CDR3 is made up of 14 amino acids. Germline values: CDR1 DFQATT, CDR2 SNEGSKA (reference sequence). The CDR3 DNA reads as TGCAGTGCTAGAGTTATCGGCCTCCCAGATACGCAGTATTTT. Its protein product is CSARVIGLPDTQYF.

This clonotype has at least ten counts. The chain employs TRBV6-1 and TRBJ2-5; possible D gene TRBD1, 6 bases. Germline V gives CDR1 MNHNS, CDR2 SASEGT. V shed 3 bases and J shed 7 bases, with 9 bases lying between them. The CDR3 sequence is 12 residues long. CDR3 sequence reads: CASSEGAGTQYF. The CDR3 DNA sequence: TGTGCCAGCAGTGAGGGGGCAGGGACCCAGTACTTC.

This clonotype was seen more than once but under ten times. The chain couples TRBV7-2 to TRBJ2-3, with 8 bases fitting TRBD2. The V gene's germline CDR1 is SGHTA and CDR2 FQGNSA. The CDR3 runs 17 residues. With V trimmed by 1 base and J by 1 base, 7 bases remained unmatched. CDR3: CASSLGGSGRGTDTQYF. The CDR3 DNA follows: TGTGCCAGCAGCTTAGGGGGGAGCGGGAGAGGCACAGATACGCAGTATTTT.

Many counts were recorded for this clonotype. J is TRBJ2-7 and V is TRBV29-1, with D unresolved. The CDR3 runs 12 residues. The germline V gene has CDR1 SQVTM and CDR2 ANQGSEA. The V and J ends lost 4 bases and 4 bases respectively, with 11 bases between them. CDR3 DNA: TGCAGCGTTGTGTTACGAACGTACGAGCAGTACTTC. Its protein product is CSVVLRTYEQYF.

This clonotype was seen ten or more times. The chain employs TRBV6-2 or TRBV6-3 and TRBJ1-5; tentative D call: TRBD1 (6 bases). Germline V gene data show CDR1 as MNHEY and CDR2 as SVGEGT. The CDR3 runs to 15 residues. Trimming removed 2 bases at V and 10 bases at J, with 18 bases between. The CDR3 here is CASSYTTQGTIPQHF. The DNA of the CDR3 is TGTGCCAGCAGTTACACCACACAGGGTACCATACCCCAGCATTTT.

This clonotype was found many times. The chain combines TRBV10-1 with TRBJ2-3, with D hard to call. V was pared by 3 bases and J by 0 bases, with 1 base between. Germline values: CDR1 WNHNN, CDR2 SYGVQD (reference sequence). The CDR3 has 12 amino acids. The CDR3 sequence: CASSDSTDTQYF. The CDR3 DNA reads as TGCGCCAGCAGTGATAGCACAGATACGCAGTATTTT.

The V call is TRBV15, the J call TRBJ1-5; tentative D call: TRBD1 (5 bases). The germline V gene encodes CDR1 LNHNV and CDR2 YYDKDF (reference sequence). V gave up 1 base and J gave up 4 bases, with 11 bases separating them. CDR3 length: 15 amino acids. Here the CDR3 reads CATSRAGTENQPQHF. In DNA form, the CDR3 reads TGTGCCACCAGCAGAGCGGGGACGGAGAATCAGCCCCAGCATTTT.

This clonotype has ten or more counts. The rearrangement joins TRBV14 to TRBJ2-1; possibly TRBD2 for D (6 bases). Germline V gene sequence: CDR1 SGHDN, CDR2 FVKESK. The ends were cut back, 1 base at V and 3 bases at J, with 10 bases in the middle. This CDR3 spans 15 amino acids. The CDR3 bases are TGTGCCAGCAGCCAAGCTGGAGGGAACTACAATGAGCAGTTCTTC. It encodes CASSQAGGNYNEQFF.

This clonotype was observed at least ten times. V is TRBV27 and J is TRBJ2-3; no clear D. Germline lookup yields CDR1 MNHEY and CDR2 SMNVEV (reference sequence). V was pared by 3 bases and J by 0 bases, with 7 bases between. The CDR3 contains 14 residues. CDR3 nucleotide sequence: TGTGCCAGCAGTTTGGCGCAAAGCACAGATACGCAGTATTTT. The encoded protein is CASSLAQSTDTQYF.

There are a few counts of this clonotype. This chain joins TRBV29-1 and TRBJ2-5, with D unclear. Trimming pared 4 bases from V and 5 bases from J, leaving 11 bases between. CDR3 length: 12 amino acids. Germline V lookup: CDR1 SQVTM, CDR2 ANQGSEA. CDR3 sequence (DNA): TGCAGCGTTGTGCCAGGAAAGGAGACCCAGTACTTC. This sequence encodes CSVVPGKETQYF.